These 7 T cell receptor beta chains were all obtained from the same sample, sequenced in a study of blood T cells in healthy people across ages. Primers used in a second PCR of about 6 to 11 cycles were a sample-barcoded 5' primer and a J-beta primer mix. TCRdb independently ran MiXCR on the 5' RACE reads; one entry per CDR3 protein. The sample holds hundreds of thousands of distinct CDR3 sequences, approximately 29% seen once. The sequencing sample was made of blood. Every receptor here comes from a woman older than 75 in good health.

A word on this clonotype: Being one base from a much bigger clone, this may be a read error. In nucleotides, the CDR3 is TGTTCCAGCAGCTTAGAAGGCGGTCACAGCACAGATACGCAGTATTTT. Encoded protein: CSSSLEGGHSTDTQYF. The chain carries TRBV7-9 and TRBJ2-3; no firm D call. Germline V lookup: CDR1 SEHNR, CDR2 FQNEAQ (reference sequence). The CDR3 is made up of 16 amino acids.

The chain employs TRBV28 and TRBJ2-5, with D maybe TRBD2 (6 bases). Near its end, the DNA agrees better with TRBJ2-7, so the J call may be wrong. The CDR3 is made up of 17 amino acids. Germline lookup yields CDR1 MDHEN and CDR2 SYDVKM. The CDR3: CASSLLGGTEDYYEQYF. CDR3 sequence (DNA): TGTGCCAGCAGTCTCCTCGGCGGGACCGAAGATTACTACGAGCAGTACTTC.

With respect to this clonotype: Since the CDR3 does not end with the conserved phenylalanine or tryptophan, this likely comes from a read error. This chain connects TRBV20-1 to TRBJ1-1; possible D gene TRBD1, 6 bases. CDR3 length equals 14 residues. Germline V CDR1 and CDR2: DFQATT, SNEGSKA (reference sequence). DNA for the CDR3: TGCAGCGCTAGAAGGCTCAGGGGAAATGAGGAAGCTTTCCTT. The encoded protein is CSARRLRGNEEAFL.

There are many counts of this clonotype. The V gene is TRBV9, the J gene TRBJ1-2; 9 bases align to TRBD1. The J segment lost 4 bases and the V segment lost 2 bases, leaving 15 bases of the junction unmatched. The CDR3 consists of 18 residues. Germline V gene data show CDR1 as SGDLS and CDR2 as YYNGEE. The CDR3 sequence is CASSVKPSSTGGFYGYTF. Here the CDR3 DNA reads TGTGCCAGCAGCGTCAAACCTTCTTCGACAGGGGGTTTCTATGGCTACACCTTC.

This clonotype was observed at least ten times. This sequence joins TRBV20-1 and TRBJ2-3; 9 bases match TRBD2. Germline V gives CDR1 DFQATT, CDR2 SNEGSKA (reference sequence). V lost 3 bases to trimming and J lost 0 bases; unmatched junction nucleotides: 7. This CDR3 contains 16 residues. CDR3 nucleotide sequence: TGCAGTGCTAGCGTTAGCGGGGGCCATAGCACAGATACGCAGTATTTT. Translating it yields CSASVSGGHSTDTQYF.

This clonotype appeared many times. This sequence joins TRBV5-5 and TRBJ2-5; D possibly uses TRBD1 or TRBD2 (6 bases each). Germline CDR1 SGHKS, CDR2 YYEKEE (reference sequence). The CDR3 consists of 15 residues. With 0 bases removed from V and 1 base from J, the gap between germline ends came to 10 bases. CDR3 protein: CASSLEGGSQETQYF. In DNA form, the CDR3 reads TGTGCCAGCAGCTTGGAAGGGGGGAGCCAAGAGACCCAGTACTTC.

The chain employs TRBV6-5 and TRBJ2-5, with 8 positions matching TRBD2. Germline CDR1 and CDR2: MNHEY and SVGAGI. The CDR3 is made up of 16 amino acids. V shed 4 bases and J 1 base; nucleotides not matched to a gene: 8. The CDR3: CASSFLFGGAQETQYF. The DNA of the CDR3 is TGTGCCAGCAGTTTTCTCTTCGGGGGGGCCCAAGAGACCCAGTACTTC.